The 26 T cell receptor beta chains given below trace back to one sample, sequenced in a study of blood T cells in healthy people across ages. PCR was performed a second time for about 6 to 11 cycles using a sample-barcoded 5' primer and a J-beta primer mix. In TCRdb, the 5' RACE reads were re-called with MiXCR into one record per CDR3 protein. Altogether about 690,000 distinct CDR3 sequences are present, 40% to 50% being singletons, with the ten largest covering approximately 31%. The sample taken for sequencing was blood. The receptors come from a man aged 80 or over in good health.

The chain joins TRBV7-2 to TRBJ2-1, with 9 positions matching TRBD1. V lost 6 bases to trimming and J lost 7 bases; unmatched junction nucleotides: 10. The germline gives CDR1 SGHTA, CDR2 FQGNSA. The CDR3 consists of 15 residues. The CDR3 coding sequence is TGTGCCAGCAGTCCCGGGACAGGGATGATTAATGAGCAGTTCTTC. Amino acid sequence: CASSPGTGMINEQFF.

Note on this clonotype: A read error may be the cause here, since a much bigger clone is one base away. The J gene is TRBJ2-2, the V gene TRBV7-9; 8 nucleotides match TRBD2. Looked up from germline, CDR1 is SEHNR and CDR2 is FQNEAQ (reference sequence). The V gene end was trimmed by 5 bases and the J gene end by 0 bases; junction bases not matched to a gene: 14. CDR3 length: 19 residues. As DNA, the CDR3 is TGTGCCAGCAGCCCCAGGACGGGAGGGCCCAATACGAACACCGGGGAGCTGTTTTTT. Its translation: CASSPRTGGPNTNTGELFF.

Details on this clonotype: One end of the junction fails to match germline, which may point to a read error. The V and J genes are TRBV4-3 and TRBJ1-6, with D unresolved. The CDR3 runs to 15 residues. CDR1 and CDR2 from the germline V gene are LGHNA and YSLEER. The CDR3 DNA follows: TGCGCCAGCAGCCAATCCATTTCCTCTAATTCACCCCTCCACTTT. The encoded protein is CASSQSISSNSPLHF.

The table lists this clonotype with a few counts. The chain links TRBV29-1 to TRBJ1-1, with TRBD1 as a possible D gene (5 bases). Germline V gives CDR1 SQVTM, CDR2 ANQGSEA. The CDR3 consists of 14 residues. The V end lost 0 bases, the J end lost 5 bases, and 13 bases lay between the germline ends. CDR3 in amino acids: CSVEEDQGGTEAFF. Written as DNA, the CDR3 is TGCAGCGTTGAAGAAGACCAGGGAGGGACTGAAGCTTTCTTT.

The table lists this clonotype with a few counts. The chain is built from TRBV5-5 and TRBJ2-1; no definite D call. With 2 bases removed from V and 3 bases from J, the gap between germline ends came to 12 bases. Germline V gene data show CDR1 as SGHKS and CDR2 as YYEKEE (reference sequence). CDR3 size: 15 residues. As DNA, the CDR3 is TGTGCCAGCAGCTTACCCTTCCGAAACTACAATGAGCAGTTCTTC. This gives the protein CASSLPFRNYNEQFF.

This chain connects TRBV5-6 to TRBJ1-2; D is uncertain. The length of the CDR3 is 15 residues. Germline lookup yields CDR1 SGHDT and CDR2 YYEEEE. Trimming removed 0 bases from V and 7 bases from J, with 16 bases in between. CDR3 bases: TGTGCCAGCAGCTTGGCCGCCCCGGCTCCCTCTGGCTACACCTTC. This sequence encodes CASSLAAPAPSGYTF.

This chain uses TRBV20-1 with TRBJ2-7, with 9 nucleotides matching TRBD2. Germline CDR1 reads DFQATT; CDR2 reads SNEGSKA (reference sequence). The CDR3 is made up of 15 amino acids. The junction had 10 bases not matched to a gene; V was cut back by 5 bases and J by 2 bases. CDR3 sequence reads: CSAPNAAGGPYEQYF. DNA for the CDR3: TGCAGTGCTCCTAATGCGGCGGGAGGGCCCTACGAGCAGTACTTC.

The V and J genes are TRBV10-3 and TRBJ1-2, with TRBD1 identical over 8 bases. CDR1 is ENHRY and CDR2 is SYGVKD in the germline V gene. This CDR3 contains 14 residues. After removal of 0 bases from V and 6 bases from J, the junction contained 3 bases not matched to a gene. The CDR3 nucleotides are TGTGCCATCAGTGAGTCTTGGACAGGGAATGGCTACACCTTC. Translating it yields CAISESWTGNGYTF.

The chain recombines TRBV7-9 with TRBJ2-7; either TRBD1 or TRBD2 may supply D (6 bases each). Trimming shortened V by 6 bases and J by 6 bases, and 21 bases separated the two germline ends. The germline gives CDR1 SEHNR, CDR2 FQNEAQ (reference sequence). This CDR3 is built from 15 residues. CDR3 sequence: CASSRNDLGGSEQYF. Here the CDR3 DNA reads TGTGCCAGCAGTCGAAATGACTTAGGGGGGTCCGAGCAGTACTTC.

The chain links TRBV9 to TRBJ2-3; TRBD2 matches 13 bases. The germline CDR1 and CDR2 sequences are SGDLS and YYNGEE. Trimming took 3 bases from V and 6 from J; bases not matched to a gene: 10. CDR3 length: 17 amino acids. DNA of the CDR3: TGTGCCAGCAGCGGAAGGACTAGCGGGAGTCAAGGGGATACGCAGTATTTT. This gives the protein CASSGRTSGSQGDTQYF.

The genes are TRBV6-2 or TRBV6-3 and TRBJ1-2; D is unresolved. The CDR3 has 11 amino acids. Trimming stripped 8 bases from V and 8 bases from J, with 12 bases between. The V gene's germline CDR1 is MNHEY and CDR2 SVGEGT. The CDR3 region is CASRRSEGYTF. CDR3 bases: TGTGCCAGCCGACGAAGTGAGGGCTACACCTTC.

The rearrangement joins TRBV4-2 to TRBJ2-1; 8 bases are a match to TRBD2. The CDR3 covers 18 residues. V trimming: 0 bases; J trimming: 1 base; junction bases outside the gene matches: 8. Germline CDR1 LGHNA, CDR2 YNFKEQ. CDR3: CASSQEGRASGSYNEQFF. The CDR3 coding sequence is TGTGCCAGCAGCCAAGAGGGGCGGGCTAGCGGGTCCTACAATGAGCAGTTCTTC.

The rearrangement joins TRBV12-3 or TRBV12-4 to TRBJ2-5, with no clear D. The length of the CDR3 is 14 residues. V dropped 6 bases and J dropped 5 bases, with 16 bases sitting between them. CDR3 amino acids: CASSSSSLLETQYF. In DNA form, the CDR3 reads TGTGCCAGCAGCTCCTCAAGTCTTCTGGAGACCCAGTACTTC.

The chain has TRBV28 and TRBJ2-7, with D maybe TRBD1 (7 bases). The CDR3 has 14 residues. The germline CDR1 and CDR2 sequences are MDHEN and SYDVKM. Trimming shortened V by 8 bases and J by 6 bases, and 20 bases separated the two germline ends. The DNA for the CDR3 is TGTGCCAGCTCCTGGGCTGGCAGGGGGGTCGAGCAGTACTTC. Its translation is CASSWAGRGVEQYF. The complete variable domain, with remaining parts taken from reference TRBV28 and TRBJ2-7, reads DVKVTQSSRYLVKRTGEKVFLECVQDMDHENMFWYRQDPGLGLRLIYFSYDVKMKEKGDIPEGYSVSREKKERFSLILESASTNQTSMYLCASSWAGRGVEQYFGPGTRLTVT.

In the case of this clonotype: A read error is possible here, since a much larger clone lies one base away. DNA of the CDR3: TGTGCCAGCAGCTCGGGACTAGCGTCAGATACGCGGTATTTT. It yields the protein CASSSGLASDTRYF. The chain joins TRBV7-2 to TRBJ2-3; TRBD2 matches 10 bases. Germline-derived CDR1 and CDR2 are SGHTA and FQGNSA. The CDR3 sequence is 14 residues long.

This clonotype occurred a few times. The rearrangement links TRBV7-9 to TRBJ2-5, with 9 positions matching TRBD1. CDR1 SEHNR and CDR2 FQNEAQ come from the germline V gene (reference sequence). V lost 1 base to trimming and J lost 4 bases; unmatched junction nucleotides: 4. CDR3 length: 15 residues. For the CDR3, the DNA is TGTGCCAGCAGCTTAGGGACGGACAGGGGAGAGACCCAGTACTTC. As protein: CASSLGTDRGETQYF.

V is TRBV7-9 and J is TRBJ2-7; 10 bases are shared with TRBD2. The CDR3 length is 14 residues. Trimming cost V 5 bases and J 2 bases; bases outside gene matches: 3. Germline CDR1 is SEHNR and CDR2 is FQNEAQ (reference sequence). CDR3 in amino acids: CASSNSGGPYEQYF. CDR3 bases: TGTGCCAGCAGCAATAGCGGGGGGCCCTACGAGCAGTACTTC.

A remark on this clonotype: A much larger clone is a single base away; this may be a read error. This rearrangement joins TRBV27 to TRBJ1-5; D not certain. The germline V gene has CDR1 MNHEY and CDR2 SMNVEV (reference sequence). Trimming left V 6 bases short and J 3 bases short, with 9 bases between. The CDR3 has 13 residues. The CDR3 here is CASSPQDNQPQHF. The DNA of the CDR3 is TGTGCCAGCAGCCCCCAGGACAATCAGCCCCAGCATTTT.

J is TRBJ1-1 and V is TRBV9; tentative D call: TRBD1 (5 bases). CDR3 length: 16 amino acids. Trimming removed 4 bases at V and 7 bases at J, with 23 bases between. Per germline, CDR1 SGDLS and CDR2 YYNGEE. The CDR3: CASSTPGRRPGGEAFF. The CDR3 DNA follows: TGTGCCAGCAGCACACCTGGACGGCGCCCGGGGGGTGAAGCTTTCTTT.

The chain combines TRBV30 with TRBJ2-2; D may be TRBD1 or TRBD2 (5 bases each). Trimming left V 2 bases short and J 2 bases short, with 15 bases between. Germline V gene sequence: CDR1 GTSNPN, CDR2 SVGIG (reference sequence). This CDR3 is 16 amino acids long. The CDR3 region has the DNA TGTGCCTGGAGTAGTAGCGTGGGGCAAAACACCGGGGAGCTGTTTTTT. It encodes CAWSSSVGQNTGELFF.

CDR3 region: CASSQRQFPGANVLTF. The CDR3 bases are TGTGCCAGCAGCCAAAGACAGTTCCCTGGGGCCAACGTCCTGACTTTC. The rearrangement links TRBV6-5 to TRBJ2-6; possibly TRBD1 for D (5 bases). This CDR3 spans 16 amino acids. V lost 6 bases to trimming and J lost 2 bases, with 14 bases between them. Germline V gene data show CDR1 as MNHEY and CDR2 as SVGAGI.

The rearrangement links TRBV7-2 to TRBJ1-2, with 9 bases identical to TRBD1. The CDR3 spans 15 residues. The V and J ends lost 5 bases and 8 bases, in that order; junction bases with no gene match: 12. CDR1 and CDR2 (germline): SGHTA, FQGNSA. DNA for the CDR3: TGTGCCAGCAGCAAGACGGGACAGGGTATACGGGGCTACACCTTC. Translated: CASSKTGQGIRGYTF.

The chain is built from TRBV7-9 and TRBJ1-2; TRBD1 might be the D (6 bases). This CDR3 is built from 13 residues. In germline, CDR1 is SEHNR, CDR2 FQNEAQ (reference sequence). V was clipped by 4 bases and J by 6 bases, with 12 bases between them. The CDR3 DNA follows: TGTGCCAGCAGCTCAGGGGCTTTGGATGGCTACACCTTC. This translates into CASSSGALDGYTF.

The chain combines TRBV7-2 with TRBJ1-3, with 7 nucleotides matching TRBD1. This CDR3 comprises 15 residues. With 2 bases clipped from V and 2 bases from J, the junction kept 3 bases outside the gene matches. Germline CDR1 reads SGHTA; CDR2 reads FQGNSA. The CDR3: CASSLKQGAGNTIYF. For the CDR3, the DNA is TGTGCCAGCAGCTTAAAGCAGGGGGCTGGAAACACCATATATTTT.

This clonotype was recorded many times. This sequence joins TRBV25-1 and TRBJ2-5, with D tentatively TRBD1 or TRBD2 (7 bases each). CDR1 is MGHDK and CDR2 is SYGVNS in the germline V gene. The V gene lost 3 bases and the J gene lost 2 bases, with 10 bases spanning the gap. The CDR3 has 14 amino acids. The CDR3 DNA reads TGTGCCAGCAGTGACAGGGGGGGGCAAGAGACCCAGTACTTC. Its translation: CASSDRGGQETQYF.

The gene calls are TRBV6-5 and TRBJ2-1; TRBD1 agrees at 11 bases. The V segment lost 6 bases and the J segment 10 bases; nucleotides outside the gene matches: 11. The CDR3 contains 15 residues. Germline V gene lookup returns CDR1 MNHEY and CDR2 SVGAGI. The CDR3 reads CASSRPGQGVREQFF. DNA of the CDR3: TGTGCCAGCAGCCGACCGGGACAGGGGGTGAGGGAGCAGTTCTTC.